These T cell receptor beta chains were read from a single sample in a study of radiotherapy plus CTLA-4 blockade in lung cancer. Sequencing was performed with immunoSEQ multiplex PCR; in TCRdb, only in-frame clones are kept and a portion is missing. Of approximately 67,000 clones listed, about 80% are singletons. Here the sequenced sample was peripheral blood, taken from a patient treated with radiotherapy plus ipilimumab. The receptors derive from a human donor with non-small cell lung cancer who had a partial response to radiotherapy plus ipilimumab. Both conserved end residues are part of each CDR3. Fields, in order: clone size, V gene, J gene, D gene, CDR3 DNA, CDR3 protein. The D gene is left open where the match is weak. Clone size is given for some rows only: seen once, a few or many times, or a class if the clone is expanded.

clone size: .; V gene: TRBV27; J gene: TRBJ2-7; D gene: TRBD1; CDR3 DNA: TGTGCCAGCAGTTCCCAGACCGGCCGGGACAGTGGACTCGAGCAGTACTTC; CDR3 protein: CASSSQTGRDSGLEQYF
clone size: .; V gene: TRBV5-1; J gene: TRBJ1-3; D gene: .; CDR3 DNA: TGCGCCAGCAGTTTGCCGGACAGTCGGTCTGGAAACACCATATATTTT; CDR3 protein: CASSLPDSRSGNTIYF
clone size: few; V gene: TRBV6-5; J gene: TRBJ1-1; D gene: TRBD1; CDR3 DNA: TGTGCCAGCTCAAGGGGACAGCTGAACACTGAAGCTTTCTTT; CDR3 protein: CASSRGQLNTEAFF
clone size: .; V gene: TRBV9; J gene: TRBJ2-7; D gene: TRBD1; CDR3 DNA: TGTGCCAGCAGCGTAGACCCGGGACAGGGGGCGAGCGAGCAGTACTTC; CDR3 protein: CASSVDPGQGASEQYF
clone size: .; V gene: TRBV28; J gene: TRBJ1-2; D gene: .; CDR3 DNA: TGTGCCAGCAGTTATTTGGTGGGGGGTTGGGTAAGCTATGGCTACACCTTC; CDR3 protein: CASSYLVGGWVSYGYTF
clone size: .; V gene: TRBV5-1; J gene: TRBJ1-1; D gene: .; CDR3 DNA: TGCGCCAGCAGCTTGGGGGCAGTCTCGAACACTGAAGCTTTCTTT; CDR3 protein: CASSLGAVSNTEAFF
clone size: .; V gene: TRBV15; J gene: TRBJ1-2; D gene: .; CDR3 DNA: TGTGCCACCAGCAGAGCCCTCGACAGCTATGGCTACACCTTC; CDR3 protein: CATSRALDSYGYTF
clone size: .; V gene: TRBV18; J gene: TRBJ2-5; D gene: .; CDR3 DNA: TGTGCCAGCTCACCACTTAGGGCCCGGGGAGAGACCCAGTACTTC; CDR3 protein: CASSPLRARGETQYF
clone size: .; V gene: TRBV9; J gene: TRBJ1-3; D gene: TRBD1; CDR3 DNA: TGTGCCAGCAGCGTTCGGACAGGCGGCGGAAACACCATATATTTT; CDR3 protein: CASSVRTGGGNTIYF
clone size: .; V gene: TRBV19; J gene: TRBJ2-6; D gene: TRBD1; CDR3 DNA: TGTGCCAGTAGTACCTACAGGGGCTCTGGGGCCAACGTCCTGACTTTC; CDR3 protein: CASSTYRGSGANVLTF
clone size: .; V gene: TRBV27; J gene: TRBJ1-1; D gene: .; CDR3 DNA: TGTGCCAGCAGTTCGGGGGGGCTAGGGAACACTGAAGCTTTCTTT; CDR3 protein: CASSSGGLGNTEAFF
clone size: .; V gene: TRBV5-1; J gene: TRBJ2-3; D gene: TRBD1; CDR3 DNA: TGCGCCAGCAGCTTTACAGGGGCCGTAGATACGCAGTATTTT; CDR3 protein: CASSFTGAVDTQYF
clone size: .; V gene: TRBV2; J gene: TRBJ1-1; D gene: .; CDR3 DNA: TGTGCCAGCAGTGAACTGGCAGTGATGAACACTGAAGCTTTCTTT; CDR3 protein: CASSELAVMNTEAFF
clone size: once; V gene: TRBV5-4; J gene: TRBJ1-6; D gene: .; CDR3 DNA: TGTGCCAGCAGCTTAACAGGTTATTCACCCCTCCACTTT; CDR3 protein: CASSLTGYSPLHF
clone size: once; V gene: TRBV5-4; J gene: TRBJ2-5; D gene: TRBD2; CDR3 DNA: TGTGCCAGCAGCTTGGGGAGCGGGAGGGCTGGGGAGCAGTACTTC; CDR3 protein: CASSLGSGRAGEQYF
clone size: .; V gene: TRBV2; J gene: TRBJ2-7; D gene: TRBD1; CDR3 DNA: TGTGCCAGCACCGGACAGGGTGGAGTATACGAGCAGTACTTC; CDR3 protein: CASTGQGGVYEQYF
clone size: .; V gene: TRBV11-2; J gene: TRBJ1-1; D gene: TRBD1; CDR3 DNA: TGTGCCAGCAGCTCCCGGACAGGGACAGGCACTGAAGCTTTCTTT; CDR3 protein: CASSSRTGTGTEAFF
clone size: once; V gene: TRBV10-3; J gene: TRBJ2-1; D gene: TRBD2; CDR3 DNA: TGTGCCATAAAACTAGCGGGAGGTCATGAGCAGTTCTTC; CDR3 protein: CAIKLAGGHEQFF
clone size: once; V gene: TRBV5-8; J gene: TRBJ2-1; D gene: TRBD2; CDR3 DNA: TGTGCCAGCGGTCAAGGATTGGGACTAGCGGGAGCCTATGAGCAGTTCTTC; CDR3 protein: CASGQGLGLAGAYEQFF
clone size: .; V gene: TRBV7-2; J gene: TRBJ2-5; D gene: .; CDR3 DNA: TGTGCCAGCAGCTACGACAGGCAAGAGACCCAGTACTTC; CDR3 protein: CASSYDRQETQYF
clone size: .; V gene: TRBV19; J gene: TRBJ2-7; D gene: .; CDR3 DNA: TGTGCCAGTAACGGAGGAACACTCTACGAGCAGTACTTC; CDR3 protein: CASNGGTLYEQYF
clone size: .; V gene: TRBV5-1; J gene: TRBJ1-1; D gene: TRBD1; CDR3 DNA: TGCGCCAGCAGCTTACGGGGACAGGGGAACACTGAAGCTTTCTTT; CDR3 protein: CASSLRGQGNTEAFF
clone size: .; V gene: TRBV7-9; J gene: TRBJ2-5; D gene: TRBD2; CDR3 DNA: TGTGCCAGCAGCTTACTAGCGGGAGGGCGAGAGACCCAGTACTTC; CDR3 protein: CASSLLAGGRETQYF
clone size: once; V gene: TRBV2; J gene: TRBJ2-5; D gene: TRBD1; CDR3 DNA: TGTGCCAGCAGTGTGGACAGGTTCGAGACCCAGTACTTC; CDR3 protein: CASSVDRFETQYF
clone size: .; V gene: TRBV5-6; J gene: TRBJ1-6; D gene: .; CDR3 DNA: TGTGCCAGCAGCTCCCTGGACACGTTCTATAATTCACCCCTCCACTTT; CDR3 protein: CASSSLDTFYNSPLHF
clone size: .; V gene: TRBV2; J gene: TRBJ2-5; D gene: TRBD2; CDR3 DNA: TGTGCCAGCAGTTCGACTAGCGGGAGGACCTCAAAGTACTTC; CDR3 protein: CASSSTSGRTSKYF
clone size: .; V gene: TRBV4-1; J gene: TRBJ2-3; D gene: TRBD1; CDR3 DNA: TGCGCCAGCAGCCAAGTGGGGACAGAATTTTTACAGGCAGATACGCAGTATTTT; CDR3 protein: CASSQVGTEFLQADTQYF
clone size: .; V gene: TRBV5-4; J gene: TRBJ2-1; D gene: TRBD1; CDR3 DNA: TGTGCCAGCAGCTTGGTGGGACAGGAACCCTACAATGAGCAGTTCTTC; CDR3 protein: CASSLVGQEPYNEQFF
clone size: .; V gene: TRBV6-5; J gene: TRBJ2-7; D gene: TRBD2; CDR3 DNA: TGTGCCAGCAGTTACTCGGGAGGGGACTTTACCTACGAGCAGTACTTC; CDR3 protein: CASSYSGGDFTYEQYF
clone size: .; V gene: TRBV9; J gene: TRBJ2-5; D gene: .; CDR3 DNA: TGTGCCAGCATCAGATCTACAGGGATCCAAGAGACCCAGTACTTC; CDR3 protein: CASIRSTGIQETQYF
clone size: .; V gene: TRBV5-8; J gene: TRBJ2-7; D gene: .; CDR3 DNA: TGTGCCAGCAGAAACAGAGGGGAGCAGTACTTC; CDR3 protein: CASRNRGEQYF
clone size: .; V gene: TRBV12-5; J gene: TRBJ2-1; D gene: TRBD2; CDR3 DNA: TGTGCTAGTGGGAAATCCGGGACTATCAATGAGCAGTTCTTC; CDR3 protein: CASGKSGTINEQFF
clone size: .; V gene: TRBV2; J gene: TRBJ2-2; D gene: .; CDR3 DNA: TGTGCCAGCACCCTCAGGGTACCCGGGGAGCTGTTTTTT; CDR3 protein: CASTLRVPGELFF
clone size: .; V gene: TRBV5-1; J gene: TRBJ1-1; D gene: .; CDR3 DNA: TGCGCCAGCAGCTTGACAGGCGGGGACACTGAAGCTTTCTTT; CDR3 protein: CASSLTGGDTEAFF
clone size: .; V gene: TRBV10-3; J gene: TRBJ2-5; D gene: .; CDR3 DNA: TGTGCCATCAGTGAGTCTGCCAGGGATCAAGAGACCCAGTACTTC; CDR3 protein: CAISESARDQETQYF
clone size: .; V gene: TRBV5-1; J gene: TRBJ2-2; D gene: .; CDR3 DNA: TGCGCCAGCAGCCCCAGGGTTAGCGGGGAGCTGTTTTTT; CDR3 protein: CASSPRVSGELFF
clone size: once; V gene: TRBV21-1; J gene: TRBJ1-1; D gene: .; CDR3 DNA: TGTGCCAGCAGCACTCGACAGGAGAACACTGAAGCTTTCTTT; CDR3 protein: CASSTRQENTEAFF
clone size: .; V gene: TRBV18; J gene: TRBJ2-1; D gene: .; CDR3 DNA: TGTGCCAGCTCACCACACAGCAATGAGCAGTTCTTC; CDR3 protein: CASSPHSNEQFF
clone size: .; V gene: TRBV2; J gene: TRBJ2-7; D gene: TRBD2; CDR3 DNA: TGTGCCAGCCGGGGGCGCGGGCTAGCGGGAGGACAGTACTTC; CDR3 protein: CASRGRGLAGGQYF
clone size: .; V gene: TRBV18; J gene: TRBJ2-1; D gene: TRBD1; CDR3 DNA: TGTGCCAGCATCCCGGGACAGGATCTAAATGAGCAGTTCTTC; CDR3 protein: CASIPGQDLNEQFF